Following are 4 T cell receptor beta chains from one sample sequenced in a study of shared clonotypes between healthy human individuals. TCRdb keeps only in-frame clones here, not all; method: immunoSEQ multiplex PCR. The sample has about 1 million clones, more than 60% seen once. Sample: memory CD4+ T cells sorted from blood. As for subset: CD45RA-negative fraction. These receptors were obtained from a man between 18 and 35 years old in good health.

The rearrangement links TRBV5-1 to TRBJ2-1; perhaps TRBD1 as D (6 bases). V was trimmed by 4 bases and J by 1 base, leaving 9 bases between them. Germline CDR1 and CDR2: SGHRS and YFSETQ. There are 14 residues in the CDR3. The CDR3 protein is CASSETGSYNEQFF. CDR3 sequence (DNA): TGCGCCAGCAGCGAGACAGGTTCCTACAATGAGCAGTTCTTC.

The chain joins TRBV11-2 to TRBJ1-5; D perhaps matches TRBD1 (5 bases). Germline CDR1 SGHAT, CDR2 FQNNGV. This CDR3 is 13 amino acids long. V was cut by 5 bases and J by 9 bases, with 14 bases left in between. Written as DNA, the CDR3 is TGTGCCAGCAGCCCGCAGGGAGCGGGGCCCCAGCATTTT. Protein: CASSPQGAGPQHF.

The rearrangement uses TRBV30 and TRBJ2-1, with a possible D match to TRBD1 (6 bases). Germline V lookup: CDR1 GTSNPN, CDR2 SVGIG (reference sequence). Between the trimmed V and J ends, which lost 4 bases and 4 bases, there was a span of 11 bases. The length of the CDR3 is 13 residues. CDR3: CAWTGGQYNEQFF. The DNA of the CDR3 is TGTGCCTGGACCGGCGGACAGTACAATGAGCAGTTCTTC.

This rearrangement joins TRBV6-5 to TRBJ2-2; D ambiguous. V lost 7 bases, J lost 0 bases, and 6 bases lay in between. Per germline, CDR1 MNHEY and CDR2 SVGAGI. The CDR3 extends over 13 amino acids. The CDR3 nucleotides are TGTGCCAGCACCGGCGCGAACACCGGGGAGCTGTTTTTT. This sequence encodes CASTGANTGELFF.